The rows below give T cell receptor beta chains drawn from one sample of a study of CXCR3-negative and CXCR3-positive naive CD8 T cells. One entry per CDR3 protein, without DNA, is what TCRdb gives after re-calling the 5' RACE reads. The specimen's table records 70,000 to 95,000 distinct CDR3 sequences. Sequences were obtained from naive CXCR3- CD8+ T cells from blood. These TCRs come from a human donor in good health. Some clones in this sample may be carry-over from other donors' samples. Each CDR3 is given with its conserved first and last residue.

j_call	v_call	cdr3_length	cdr3_aa
TRBJ1-2	TRBV29-1	11	CSVGRDDGYTF
TRBJ1-1	TRBV28	12	CASSTPSFEAFF
TRBJ1-2	TRBV5-1	12	CASSLEGFGYTF
TRBJ2-7	TRBV3-1	13	CASSQDWVKEQYF
TRBJ2-5	TRBV14	15	CASSPLGGDLETQYF
TRBJ2-7	TRBV9	14	CASSVGTSRHEQYF
TRBJ2-3	TRBV10-3	13	CAISEGSADTQYF
TRBJ1-1	TRBV20-1	13	CSARVWGSTEAFF
TRBJ2-3	TRBV29-1	12	CSVDTTTDTQYF
TRBJ2-3	TRBV9	15	CASSDSTSGGDTQYF
TRBJ2-1	TRBV7-6	13	CASSVGRNNEQFF
TRBJ2-3	TRBV7-7	17	CASSPRTGGRSTDTQYF
TRBJ2-7	TRBV7-9	16	CASSLGGLAGGYEQYF
TRBJ2-1	TRBV28	16	CASSFQWSGAYNEQFF
TRBJ1-5	TRBV6-1	17	CASSEVPQIYSNQPQHF
TRBJ1-2	TRBV29-1	11	CSVERPNGYTF
TRBJ2-7	TRBV28	15	CASSLFTSGSYEQYF
TRBJ2-7	TRBV3-1	15	CASSQEAAATYEQYF
TRBJ2-3	TRBV6-6	16	CASSYPRSKNTDTQYF
TRBJ1-3	TRBV6-5	17	CASSYSAGEFSGNTIYF
TRBJ2-7	TRBV13	14	CASSLGQGTYEQYF
TRBJ2-5	TRBV10-3	14	CAISEVRQQETQYF
TRBJ1-3	TRBV12-3/TRBV12-4	15	CASSPDRVSGNTIYF
TRBJ2-2	TRBV29-1	13	CSVKLTGGAELFF
TRBJ2-1	TRBV6-4	15	CASSDTGGTHNEQFF
TRBJ2-7	TRBV25-1	14	CASSEFKRDYEQYF
TRBJ2-2	TRBV29-1	13	CSAGTVNTGELFF